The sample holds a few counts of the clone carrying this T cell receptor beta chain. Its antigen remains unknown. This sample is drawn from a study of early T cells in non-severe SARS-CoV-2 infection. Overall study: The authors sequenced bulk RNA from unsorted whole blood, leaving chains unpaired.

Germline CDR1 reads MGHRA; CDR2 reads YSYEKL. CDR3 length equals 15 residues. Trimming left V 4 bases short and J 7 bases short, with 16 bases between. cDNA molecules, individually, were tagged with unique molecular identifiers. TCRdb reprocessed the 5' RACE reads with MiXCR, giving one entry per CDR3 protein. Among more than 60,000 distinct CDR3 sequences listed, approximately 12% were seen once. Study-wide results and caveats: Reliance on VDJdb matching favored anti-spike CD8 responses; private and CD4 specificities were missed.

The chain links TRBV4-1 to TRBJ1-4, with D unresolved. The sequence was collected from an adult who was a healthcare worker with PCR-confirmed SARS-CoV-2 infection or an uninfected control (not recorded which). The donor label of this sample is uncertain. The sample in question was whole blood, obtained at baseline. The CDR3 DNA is TGCGCCAGCAGCCCTTTGAGAGCCCAAGCTGAAAAACTGTTTTTT. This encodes CASSPLRAQAEKLFF.